The 30 T cell receptor beta chains listed next were all sequenced from one sample in a study of blood T cell repertoires in COVID-19. Assay: immunoSEQ multiplex PCR; the TCRdb copy retains only in-frame clones and omits some. The repertoire consists of 55,000 to 75,000 clones, with roughly 80% occurring once and the leading ten covering 18%. Sequenced: peripheral blood. Every receptor here comes from a man in his 70s who had recovered from COVID-19.

V gene TRBV7-2 combines with J gene TRBJ1-4, with D perhaps matching TRBD1 (6 bases). This CDR3 is 15 amino acids long. CDR1 and CDR2 from the germline V gene are SGHTA and FQGNSA. The V end was cut by 5 bases, the J end by 6 bases, with 16 bases between. The chain's CDR3 is CASSPRGARDEKLFF. The CDR3 DNA reads TGTGCCAGCAGCCCGCGGGGGGCGCGGGATGAAAAACTGTTTTTT.

V gene TRBV27 combines with J gene TRBJ1-6, with TRBD1 matching 7 bases. CDR1 and CDR2 from the germline V gene are MNHEY and SMNVEV (reference sequence). This CDR3 has 14 amino acids. V was pared by 4 bases and J by 7 bases, with 4 bases of the junction left unmatched. CDR3 DNA sequence: TGTGCCAGCAGTTCGGACAGGCGCAATTCACCCCTCCACTTT. Encoded protein: CASSSDRRNSPLHF.

This rearrangement joins TRBV11-2 to TRBJ2-7; D is unresolved. V lost 1 base to trimming and J lost 3 bases, with 16 bases between them. Germline V lookup: CDR1 SGHAT, CDR2 FQNNGV. The CDR3 spans 16 residues. The CDR3 DNA reads TGTGCCAGCAGCTTAGCCAACCAAAAACTGAACTACGAGCAGTACTTC. Encoded protein: CASSLANQKLNYEQYF.

V and J are TRBV19 and TRBJ2-1; 11 bases fit TRBD2. With V trimmed by 4 bases and J by 8 bases, 22 bases remained unmatched. Germline lookup yields CDR1 LNHDA and CDR2 SQIVND (reference sequence). This CDR3 is 20 amino acids long. For the CDR3, the DNA is TGTGCCAGTAGTAAGGGTTCTTCGACTAGCGGGACCGCGGTCGTTCATGAGCAGTTCTTC. It encodes CASSKGSSTSGTAVVHEQFF.

CDR3 nucleotide sequence: TGTGCCTGGAGTTGGGGTCACGACAGGACACGCTATAATTCACCCCTCCACTTT. Its protein is CAWSWGHDRTRYNSPLHF. This chain links TRBV30 with TRBJ1-6, with TRBD1 as a possible D gene (6 bases). The CDR3 extends over 18 amino acids. Germline CDR1 is GTSNPN and CDR2 is SVGIG (reference sequence). V lost 2 bases, J lost 3 bases, and 20 bases lay in between.

This clone appeared a few times. The genes are TRBV19 and TRBJ2-3; 8 nucleotides line up with TRBD2. Germline CDR1 reads LNHDA; CDR2 reads SQIVND (reference sequence). The CDR3 spans 16 residues. The junction had 12 bases not matched to a gene; V was cut back by 4 bases and J by 6 bases. CDR3 sequence: CASSTWGGLDPDTQYF. Here the CDR3 DNA reads TGTGCCAGTAGTACATGGGGGGGACTAGACCCTGATACGCAGTATTTT. The whole variable domain, remainder taken from reference TRBV19 and TRBJ2-3, is DGGITQSPKYLFRKEGQNVTLSCEQNLNHDAMYWYRQDPGQGLRLIYYSQIVNDFQKGDIAEGYSVSREKKESFPLTVTSAQKNPTAFYLCASSTWGGLDPDTQYFGPGTRLTVL.

The chain is built from TRBV7-2 and TRBJ1-2; 8 bases line up with TRBD1. The CDR3 length is 14 residues. Germline V gene lookup returns CDR1 SGHTA and CDR2 FQGNSA. The V segment lost 4 bases and the J segment 11 bases; nucleotides outside the gene matches: 12. CDR3 DNA sequence: TGTGCCAGCAGCTCCGGACAGGGCCCCTCTGGGTACACCTTC. It encodes CASSSGQGPSGYTF.

This clone was seen more than once but under ten times. The gene calls are TRBV28 and TRBJ1-6; TRBD1 agrees at 7 bases. V shed 7 bases, J shed 5 bases, and the junction held 5 bases outside the gene matches. This CDR3 spans 14 amino acids. Germline CDR1 MDHEN, CDR2 SYDVKM. CDR3 nucleotide sequence: TGTGCCAGCAAACCGGGACAGAATAATTCACCCCTCCACTTT. As protein: CASKPGQNNSPLHF. Full variable domain (missing parts from reference TRBV28 and TRBJ1-6): DVKVTQSSRYLVKRTGEKVFLECVQDMDHENMFWYRQDPGLGLRLIYFSYDVKMKEKGDIPEGYSVSREKKERFSLILESASTNQTSMYLCASKPGQNNSPLHFGNGTRLTVT.

The rearrangement joins TRBV5-5 to TRBJ1-5; perhaps TRBD1 as D (5 bases). There are 15 residues in the CDR3. The V gene lost 2 bases and the J gene lost 4 bases, with 13 bases spanning the gap. Germline loops: CDR1 SGHKS, CDR2 YYEKEE (reference sequence). The CDR3: CASSFGGEGNQPQHF. The CDR3 DNA is TGTGCCAGCAGCTTTGGAGGGGAGGGGAATCAGCCCCAGCATTTT. The variable domain in full, with the rest retrieved from reference TRBV5-5 and TRBJ1-5, is DAGVTQSPTHLIKTRGQQVTLRCSPISGHKSVSWYQQVLGQGPQFIFQYYEKEERGRGNFPDRFSARQFPNYSSELNVNALLLGDSALYLCASSFGGEGNQPQHFGDGTRLSIL.

The chain recombines TRBV5-8 with TRBJ1-4; 9 bases map to TRBD1. Per germline, CDR1 SGHTS and CDR2 YDEGEE. V was pared by 0 bases and J by 8 bases, with 5 bases of the junction left unmatched. This CDR3 has 15 residues. CDR3 in DNA: TGTGCCAGCAGCTTGGGGGACAGGGTCGGCGAAAAACTGTTTTTT. Translation gives CASSLGDRVGEKLFF.

The chain couples TRBV9 to TRBJ2-2, with TRBD2 as a possible D gene (5 bases). The CDR3 length is 16 residues. The V end lost 0 bases, the J end lost 2 bases, and 11 bases lay between the germline ends. Germline assignment: CDR1 SGDLS and CDR2 YYNGEE. CDR3 nucleotides: TGTGCCAGCAGCGTAGGGGCTAGCCCTAACACCGGGGAGCTGTTTTTT. It yields the protein CASSVGASPNTGELFF.

This chain links TRBV19 with TRBJ1-3, with D tentatively TRBD1 (6 bases). The germline CDR1 and CDR2 sequences are LNHDA and SQIVND (reference sequence). The CDR3 runs to 14 residues. With 6 bases removed from V and 4 bases from J, the gap between germline ends came to 13 bases. CDR3 nucleotides: TGTGCCAGTAGGGATGGGGGCGCAGGAAACACCATATATTTT. Amino acids: CASRDGGAGNTIYF.

The V gene is TRBV10-1, the J gene TRBJ2-1, with D tentatively TRBD1 (7 bases). Germline V lookup: CDR1 WNHNN, CDR2 SYGVQD (reference sequence). The CDR3 is 14 amino acids. The ends were cut back, 8 bases at V and 8 bases at J, with 19 bases in the middle. The CDR3 nucleotides are TGCGCCAGCGCTGGCCAGGGGGGTGTCTATGAGCAGTTCTTC. Its protein is CASAGQGGVYEQFF.

The rearrangement links TRBV28 to TRBJ1-4, with D possibly being TRBD1 (6 bases). V shed 5 bases and J shed 7 bases, with 14 bases lying between them. The length of the CDR3 is 14 residues. Looked up from germline, CDR1 is MDHEN and CDR2 is SYDVKM. The CDR3 DNA reads TGTGCCAGCAGTGTACAGGGTTTAGGTGAAAAACTGTTTTTT. It yields the protein CASSVQGLGEKLFF.

This clone was seen a handful of times. This chain links TRBV19 with TRBJ2-3, with 8 bases aligning to TRBD1. With 7 bases clipped from V and 4 bases from J, the junction kept 10 bases outside the gene matches. CDR1 is LNHDA, CDR2 SQIVND, per germline (reference sequence). This CDR3 is 15 amino acids long. CDR3 coding DNA: TGTGCCAGTACTCTACAGGGGGTGTGGTCAGATACGCAGTATTTT. The encoded protein is CASTLQGVWSDTQYF.

Comments on this clone: At one of its ends the junction is not consistent with the germline gene, which may arise from a read error. Other DNA sequences from this sample encode an identical CDR3 as well. The CDR3 protein is CASSQAGPNTEAFF. The CDR3 region has the DNA TGTGCTAGCAGCCAGGCAGGGCCGAACACTGAAGCTTTCTTT. The gene calls are TRBV3-1 (or the pseudogene TRBV3-2) and TRBJ1-1, with D possibly matching TRBD1 (5 bases). Germline V CDR1 and CDR2: LGHDT, YNNKEL (reference sequence). The CDR3 is 14 residues long.

The V gene is TRBV7-6, the J gene TRBJ2-7; TRBD1 aligns across 9 bases. This CDR3 is built from 16 residues. The germline gives CDR1 SGHVS, CDR2 FNYEAQ. V lost 4 bases and J lost 6; bases outside the gene matches: 13. For the CDR3, the DNA is TGTGCCAGCAGCTCCCCTTCGGGGACAGGGTTTGGCGAGCAGTACTTC. This translates into CASSSPSGTGFGEQYF.

This rearrangement joins TRBV5-6 to TRBJ2-7; perhaps TRBD1 as D (5 bases). CDR3 size: 19 residues. Germline V lookup: CDR1 SGHDT, CDR2 YYEEEE. The germline V and J ends were trimmed by 4 bases and 0 bases, with 26 bases remaining between them. The CDR3 spells CASSLNHRLRPFNSYEQYF. CDR3 bases: TGTGCCAGCAGCCTCAACCACAGGCTTAGGCCTTTTAACTCCTACGAGCAGTACTTC.

The J gene is TRBJ2-5, the V gene TRBV23-1; the D gene is possibly TRBD1 (5 bases). TRBV23-1 is an ORF for which the function is uncertain. Trimming removed 0 bases from V and 1 base from J, with 15 bases in between. This CDR3 is built from 17 residues. CDR3 in DNA: TGCGCCAGCAGTCAATCACCGGACACGATCCCCCAAGAGACCCAGTACTTC. Translation gives CASSQSPDTIPQETQYF.

V gene TRBV19 combines with J gene TRBJ1-2, with unresolved D. The V gene's germline CDR1 is LNHDA and CDR2 SQIVND (reference sequence). V dropped 3 bases and J dropped 6 bases, with 11 bases sitting between them. The CDR3 totals 13 residues. CDR3 bases: TGTGCCAGTAGTATGGGTTTTGAGGATGGCTACACCTTC. It specifies CASSMGFEDGYTF.

The rearrangement uses TRBV19 and TRBJ1-2; 9 positions agree with TRBD1. The CDR3 length is 13 residues. Germline-derived CDR1 and CDR2 are LNHDA and SQIVND (reference sequence). V gave up 3 bases and J gave up 6 bases; unmatched junction bases: 2. DNA for the CDR3: TGTGCCAGTAGTATCGGGACAGGGCATGGCTACACCTTC. Protein sequence: CASSIGTGHGYTF.

Points on this clone: Different DNA sequences within this sample yield the same CDR3. This rearrangement joins TRBV7-2 to TRBJ2-2, with a tentative D call TRBD2 (5 bases). Germline loops: CDR1 SGHTA, CDR2 FQGNSA. The CDR3 is 14 residues long. Trimming removed 3 bases from V and 4 bases from J, with 9 bases in between. CDR3 DNA: TGTGCCAGCAGCTTTAATCGGGGCACCGGGGAGCTGTTTTTT. Protein product: CASSFNRGTGELFF.

The chain employs TRBV5-1 and TRBJ2-7, with a weak D call TRBD1 (6 bases). V dropped 4 bases and J dropped 6 bases, with 17 bases sitting between them. The CDR3 totals 14 residues. The germline V gene has CDR1 SGHRS and CDR2 YFSETQ. CDR3 protein: CASSARDTEPEQYF. In DNA, the CDR3 is TGCGCCAGCAGCGCTCGGGACACGGAACCCGAGCAGTACTTC. Complete variable domain (other parts from reference TRBV5-1 and TRBJ2-7): KAGVTQTPRYLIKTRGQQVTLSCSPISGHRSVSWYQQTPGQGLQFLFEYFSETQRNKGNFPGRFSGRQFSNSRSEMNVSTLELGDSALYLCASSARDTEPEQYFGPGTRLTVT.

The chain links TRBV11-2 to TRBJ1-2; 7 bases line up with TRBD1. Germline V lookup: CDR1 SGHAT, CDR2 FQNNGV. There are 13 residues in the CDR3. Trimming removed 3 bases from V and 3 bases from J; junction bases left unmatched: 1. CDR3 DNA sequence: TGTGCCAGCAGCTTGGGACAGCACTATGGCTACACCTTC. This gives the protein CASSLGQHYGYTF.

The chain employs TRBV11-2 and TRBJ2-2; TRBD2 aligns across 11 bases. CDR1 and CDR2 (germline): SGHAT, FQNNGV. V lost 8 bases, J lost 3 bases, and 5 bases stayed unmatched. The CDR3 runs 15 residues. CDR3 protein: CASGKLAGDTGELFF. The CDR3 DNA reads as TGTGCCAGCGGTAAACTAGCGGGAGACACCGGGGAGCTGTTTTTT. Based on the CDR3 plus reference TRBV11-2 and TRBJ2-2, the full variable domain is EAGVAQSPRYKIIEKRQSVAFWCNPISGHATLYWYQQILGQGPKLLIQFQNNGVVDDSQLPKDRFSAERLKGVDSTLKIQPAKLEDSAVYLCASGKLAGDTGELFFGEGSRLTVL.

This chain links TRBV20-1 with TRBJ2-2; the D gene is possibly TRBD1 (6 bases). V shed 3 bases and J shed 1 base, with 18 bases lying between them. Per the germline V gene, CDR1 is DFQATT and CDR2 is SNEGSKA (reference sequence). The CDR3 has 17 amino acids. The CDR3 bases are TGCAGTGCTAGTTTATCGGTCAGGGGCGAGAACACCGGGGAGCTGTTTTTT. Amino acid sequence: CSASLSVRGENTGELFF.

J is TRBJ1-1 and V is TRBV4-1; weak D call: TRBD1 (5 bases). The germline V gene encodes CDR1 MGHRA and CDR2 YSYEKL. The CDR3 spans 15 residues. V lost 4 bases, J lost 4 bases, and 16 bases lay in between. The CDR3 protein is CASSPRQLVSTEAFF. In nucleotides, the CDR3 is TGCGCCAGCAGCCCGAGACAGCTGGTAAGCACTGAAGCTTTCTTT.

The chain couples TRBV15 to TRBJ2-5; 8 bases are shared with TRBD2. Looked up from germline, CDR1 is LNHNV and CDR2 is YYDKDF (reference sequence). The CDR3 extends over 17 amino acids. V dropped 1 base and J dropped 2; count of bases not matched to a gene: 9. The CDR3 spells CATSRGLTSGLQETQYF. The CDR3 coding sequence is TGTGCCACCAGCAGAGGTTTAACTAGCGGACTACAAGAGACCCAGTACTTC.

V is TRBV18 and J is TRBJ1-1, with D unresolved. The germline CDR1 and CDR2 sequences are KGHSH and LQKENI. CDR3 size: 14 residues. The germline V and J ends were trimmed by 3 bases and 1 base, with 9 bases remaining between them. CDR3 region: CASSPSQANTEAFF. The CDR3 bases are TGTGCCAGCTCACCCTCCCAAGCGAACACTGAAGCTTTCTTT.

V gene TRBV9 combines with J gene TRBJ1-5; 8 nucleotides line up with TRBD1. The germline gives CDR1 SGDLS, CDR2 YYNGEE. The CDR3 runs 15 residues. V shed 3 bases and J 5 bases; nucleotides not matched to a gene: 7. CDR3 bases: TGTGCCAGCAGCGAGGACAGGGAATTCCATCAGCCCCAGCATTTT. It specifies CASSEDREFHQPQHF.